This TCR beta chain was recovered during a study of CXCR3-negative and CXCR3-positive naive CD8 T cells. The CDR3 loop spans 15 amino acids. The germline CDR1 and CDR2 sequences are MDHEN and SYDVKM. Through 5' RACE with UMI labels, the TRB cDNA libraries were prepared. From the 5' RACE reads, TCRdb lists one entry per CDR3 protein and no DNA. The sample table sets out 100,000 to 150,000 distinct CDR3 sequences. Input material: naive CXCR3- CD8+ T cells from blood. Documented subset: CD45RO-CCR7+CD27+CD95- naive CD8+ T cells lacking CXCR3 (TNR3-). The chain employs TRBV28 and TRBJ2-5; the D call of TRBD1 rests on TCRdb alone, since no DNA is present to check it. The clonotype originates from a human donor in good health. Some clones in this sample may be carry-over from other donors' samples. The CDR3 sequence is CASSDGGGYQETQYF.